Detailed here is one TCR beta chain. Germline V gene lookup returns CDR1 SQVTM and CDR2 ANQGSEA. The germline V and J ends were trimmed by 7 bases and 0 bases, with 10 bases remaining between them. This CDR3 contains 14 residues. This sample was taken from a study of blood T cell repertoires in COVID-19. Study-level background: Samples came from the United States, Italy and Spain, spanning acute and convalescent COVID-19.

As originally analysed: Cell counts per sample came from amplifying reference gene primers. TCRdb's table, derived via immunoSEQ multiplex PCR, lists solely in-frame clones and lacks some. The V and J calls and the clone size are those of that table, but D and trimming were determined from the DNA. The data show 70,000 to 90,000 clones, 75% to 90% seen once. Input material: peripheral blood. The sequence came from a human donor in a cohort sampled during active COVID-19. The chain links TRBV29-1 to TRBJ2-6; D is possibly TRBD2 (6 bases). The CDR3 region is CSAAGSSGANVLTF. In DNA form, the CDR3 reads TGCAGCGCCGCGGGGAGCTCTGGGGCCAACGTCCTGACTTTC. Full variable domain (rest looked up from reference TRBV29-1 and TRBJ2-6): SAVISQKPSRDICQRGTSLTIQCQVDSQVTMMFWYRQQPGQSLTLIATANQGSEATYESGFVIDKFPISRPNLTFSTLTVSNMSPEDSSIYLCSAAGSSGANVLTFGAGSRLTVL.